This TCR beta chain was sequenced during a study of OX40 agonist ivuxolimab in advanced cancers. General study findings and limits: The study found among the lowest clonal expansion in partial responders at 0.1-3.0 mg/kg.

CDR3 length: 12 amino acids. The V gene lost 10 bases and the J gene lost 4 bases, with 13 bases spanning the gap. Germline lookup yields CDR1 MNHEY and CDR2 SVGAGI. In the case of this clone: The antigen is not known.

Profiling relied on immunoSEQ multiplex PCR, and the TCRdb table lists in-frame clones only, not all of them. The table has over 8,500 clones, approximately 86% seen once. Sequencing used CD4+ or CD8+ T cells sorted from blood, obtained in a trial of the OX40 agonist ivuxolimab. The rearrangement links TRBV6-5 to TRBJ1-2; possibly TRBD1 for D (5 bases). This TCR was sampled from an adult with an advanced solid tumor such as melanoma, head and neck, liver or kidney cancer. The CDR3, as DNA: TGTGCCACTCAGGGATCTCTCTATGGCTACACCTTC. Amino acid sequence: CATQGSLYGYTF.